What follows are 25 T cell receptor beta chains derived from one specimen sequenced in a study of vaccination and CD4 T cells after COVID-19. Sequence data for DNA of cultured CD4+ T cells were generated by the Oncomine TCR Beta short-read assay. TCRdb re-called the PCR reads through MiXCR, storing one row per CDR3 protein. The sample includes some 20,000 distinct CDR3 sequences, around 44% of them seen just once. Their antigens remain unidentified. The treatment here: approximately 11-day PBMC culture with coronavirus spike peptide pools or control peptides (ViraFEST assay). The source material was CD4+ T cells from blood, cultured in vitro. All receptors come from a human donor who had recovered from COVID-19.

This clonotype was detected only a few times. This chain uses TRBV6-1 with TRBJ1-2, with D unresolved. Germline V gene lookup returns CDR1 MNHNS and CDR2 SASEGT. The germline V and J ends were trimmed by 0 bases and 2 bases, with 10 bases remaining between them. The CDR3 covers 15 residues. The CDR3 spells CASSEALRTNYGYTF. The CDR3 nucleotides read TGTGCCAGCAGTGAAGCGCTTCGCACCAACTATGGCTACACCTTC.

This clonotype was counted between two and nine times. The CDR3 DNA reads TGTGCCAGTGACGACGATCTCTTTGGGGCAGGCTATGGCTACACCTTC. As protein: CASDDDLFGAGYGYTF. The chain links TRBV6-1 to TRBJ1-2, with D possibly being TRBD1 (5 bases). V was shortened by 9 bases and J by 4 bases, with 24 bases between the two germline ends. CDR1 is MNHNS, CDR2 SASEGT, per germline. The CDR3 consists of 16 residues.

This chain joins TRBV28 and TRBJ2-1; 8 bases map to TRBD1. The V and J ends lost 2 bases and 4 bases, in that order; junction bases with no gene match: 4. The CDR3 length is 15 residues. Germline CDR1 and CDR2: MDHEN and SYDVKM. CDR3 protein: CASSLAGGEYNEQFF. Written as DNA, the CDR3 is TGTGCCAGCAGTTTAGCAGGGGGCGAGTACAATGAGCAGTTCTTC.

V usage is TRBV20-1 and J usage is TRBJ2-1; D may be TRBD1 or TRBD2 (5 bases each). CDR1 is DFQATT and CDR2 is SNEGSKA in the germline V gene (reference sequence). Trimming took off 0 bases at V and 8 bases at J, with 17 bases between the two ends. The CDR3 is 15 residues long. In DNA, the CDR3 is TGCAGTGCTAGAGATGAGGGGCTAAACGGCCATGAGCAGTTCTTC. Its translation: CSARDEGLNGHEQFF.

This clonotype has just a few counts. The rearrangement links TRBV20-1 to TRBJ2-5, with a possible D match to TRBD2 (6 bases). Trimming took 7 bases from V and 2 from J, leaving 14 bases between them. CDR1 and CDR2 (germline): DFQATT, SNEGSKA (reference sequence). The CDR3 is made up of 13 amino acids. The CDR3 is CSGTGEPQETQYF. CDR3 DNA: TGCAGTGGTACGGGGGAACCACAAGAGACCCAGTACTTC.

This clonotype appeared a few times. The chain has TRBV19 and TRBJ2-7, with 11 bases matching TRBD1. The CDR3 extends over 14 amino acids. CDR1 LNHDA and CDR2 SQIVND come from the germline V gene (reference sequence). Trimming at V came to 9 bases and at J to 2 bases, leaving 6 bases not matched to a gene. The CDR3 region is CASGRDRGTYEQYF. CDR3 bases: TGTGCCAGCGGCCGGGACAGGGGGACCTACGAGCAGTACTTC.

There are a few counts of this clonotype. The chain has TRBV7-2 and TRBJ2-7, with a possible D match to TRBD2 (6 bases). The CDR3 has 15 residues. The ends were cut back, 0 bases at V and 1 base at J, with 10 bases in the middle. CDR1 and CDR2 (germline): SGHTA, FQGNSA. CDR3 region: CASSLAIADSYEQYF. The CDR3 bases are TGTGCCAGCAGCTTAGCGATAGCGGATTCCTACGAGCAGTACTTC.

The chain is built from TRBV20-1 and TRBJ2-1, with TRBD1 matching over 9 bases. The trim removed 5 bases at V and 8 bases at J, leaving 7 bases unmatched. The CDR3 is 13 amino acids. Germline loops: CDR1 DFQATT, CDR2 SNEGSKA (reference sequence). CDR3 in DNA: TGCAGTGCTCAGACCGGACAGGGGTATGAGCAGTTCTTC. The encoded protein is CSAQTGQGYEQFF.

In this sample, this clonotype turned up a few times. This sequence joins TRBV20-1 and TRBJ2-5, with TRBD2 as a possible D gene (6 bases). Trimming shortened V by 5 bases and J by 2 bases, and 9 bases separated the two germline ends. The CDR3 is 12 residues long. The germline V gene has CDR1 DFQATT and CDR2 SNEGSKA (reference sequence). CDR3 DNA sequence: TGCAGTGCTGGGACTCATCAAGAGACCCAGTACTTC. Its translation: CSAGTHQETQYF.

The sample holds a few counts of this clonotype. The V call is TRBV14, the J call TRBJ2-3; possibly TRBD1 for D (6 bases). The V end lost 3 bases, the J end lost 2 bases, and 15 bases lay between the germline ends. Germline CDR1 and CDR2: SGHDN and FVKESK. The CDR3 is 16 amino acids. Written as DNA, the CDR3 is TGTGCCAGCAGCCAGGTAACAGACAGGAACACAGATACGCAGTATTTT. It translates to CASSQVTDRNTDTQYF.

The rearrangement joins TRBV20-1 to TRBJ1-5; D is ambiguous. V was shortened by 2 bases and J by 4 bases, with 12 bases between the two germline ends. The CDR3 contains 14 residues. Per the germline V gene, CDR1 is DFQATT and CDR2 is SNEGSKA (reference sequence). The CDR3 DNA follows: TGCAGTGCTAGAAGGGAAGCCCTGAATCAGCCCCAGCATTTT. Translating it yields CSARREALNQPQHF.

The chain couples TRBV19 to TRBJ1-2; D gene unclear. The CDR3 is 9 residues long. Germline values: CDR1 LNHDA, CDR2 SQIVND (reference sequence). Trimming shortened V by 8 bases and J by 6 bases, and 4 bases separated the two germline ends. The CDR3 DNA sequence: TGTGCCAGTGGGGATGGCTACACCTTC. Protein: CASGDGYTF.

The chain employs TRBV7-9 and TRBJ2-7; D is ambiguous. V dropped 1 base and J dropped 4 bases, with 8 bases sitting between them. CDR3 length: 13 amino acids. Germline values: CDR1 SEHNR, CDR2 FQNEAQ (reference sequence). In DNA form, the CDR3 reads TGTGCCAGCAGCTTAGGTGATGGGTACGAGCAGTACTTC. Translation gives CASSLGDGYEQYF. The full variable domain, in which reference TRBV7-9 and TRBJ2-7 provide the parts outside the CDR3, is DTGVSQNPRHKITKRGQNVTFRCDPISEHNRLYWYRQTLGQGPEFLTYFQNEAQLEKSRLLSDRFSAERPKGSFSTLEIQRTEQGDSAMYLCASSLGDGYEQYFGPGTRLTVT.

V gene TRBV29-1 combines with J gene TRBJ2-5; TRBD1 matches 11 bases. CDR3 size: 12 residues. The germline CDR1 and CDR2 sequences are SQVTM and ANQGSEA. V lost 3 bases, J lost 10 bases, and 4 bases stayed unmatched. CDR3 sequence: CSVDRDRGNQYF. The CDR3 nucleotides read TGCAGCGTTGATCGGGACAGGGGGAACCAGTACTTC.

The chain joins TRBV7-9 to TRBJ2-3; D is perhaps TRBD2 (5 bases). Deletions cut 5 bases from V and 5 bases from J, with 20 bases between. CDR3 length equals 16 residues. Germline V gene sequence: CDR1 SEHNR, CDR2 FQNEAQ (reference sequence). The DNA of the CDR3 is TGTGCCAGCAGCCTCAAGTTCCCGGGAAAGAAAGATACGCAGTATTTT. Translating it yields CASSLKFPGKKDTQYF.

The rearrangement uses TRBV5-1 and TRBJ2-5; no reliable D call. Germline CDR1 reads SGHRS; CDR2 reads YFSETQ. The CDR3 has 13 residues. V lost 1 base and J 1 base, leaving 5 bases between the germline ends. In DNA form, the CDR3 reads TGCGCCAGCAGCTTGATGGGCCAAGAGACCCAGTACTTC. Protein: CASSLMGQETQYF. Variable domain in full (rest from reference TRBV5-1 and TRBJ2-5): KAGVTQTPRYLIKTRGQQVTLSCSPISGHRSVSWYQQTPGQGLQFLFEYFSETQRNKGNFPGRFSGRQFSNSRSEMNVSTLELGDSALYLCASSLMGQETQYFGPGTRLLVL.

The V gene is TRBV20-1, the J gene TRBJ1-1, with 9 nucleotides matching TRBD1. The V gene end was trimmed by 5 bases and the J gene end by 0 bases; junction bases not matched to a gene: 7. There are 15 residues in the CDR3. Germline V gene lookup returns CDR1 DFQATT and CDR2 SNEGSKA (reference sequence). CDR3 nucleotides: TGCAGTGCTCTACCGGGACAGGGACTGAACACTGAAGCTTTCTTT. Encoded protein: CSALPGQGLNTEAFF.

V gene TRBV7-6 combines with J gene TRBJ2-2; D is unclear. Trimming removed 1 base at V and 6 bases at J, with 9 bases between. CDR3 length: 14 residues. Germline loops: CDR1 SGHVS, CDR2 FNYEAQ. The CDR3, as DNA: TGTGCCAGCAGCTTAGACCACGGGTCCGGGGAGCTGTTTTTT. Its translation: CASSLDHGSGELFF.

In this sample, this clonotype is medium-sized (0.01 to 0.1%). The rearrangement joins TRBV7-2 to TRBJ1-5, with a tentative D call TRBD1 (6 bases). The V end was cut by 5 bases, the J end by 5 bases, with 10 bases between. The CDR3 is 13 residues long. CDR1 and CDR2 (germline): SGHTA, FQGNSA. CDR3 in amino acids: CASSPRGDQPQHF. The DNA of the CDR3 is TGTGCCAGCAGCCCTAGGGGGGATCAGCCCCAGCATTTT.

The table lists this clonotype with a few counts. The chain has TRBV19 and TRBJ1-6; 7 bases fit TRBD1. The V and J ends lost 7 bases and 2 bases, in that order; junction bases with no gene match: 5. The CDR3 has 15 residues. Germline CDR1 and CDR2: LNHDA and SQIVND (reference sequence). CDR3 sequence: CASKGTETYNSPLHF. As DNA, the CDR3 is TGTGCCAGTAAGGGGACAGAGACCTATAATTCACCCCTCCACTTT.

V and J are TRBV6-1 and TRBJ1-2, with 7 bases identical to TRBD1. Germline-derived CDR1 and CDR2 are MNHNS and SASEGT. The CDR3 extends over 13 amino acids. V was pared by 1 base and J by 8 bases, with 4 bases of the junction left unmatched. The CDR3 protein is CASSEEGAWGYTF. CDR3 DNA sequence: TGTGCCAGCAGTGAAGAGGGGGCTTGGGGCTACACCTTC.

As regards this clonotype: Germline and junction disagree at one end, which may indicate a read error. The chain carries TRBV5-5 and TRBJ1-5; D possibly corresponds to TRBD1 (6 bases). CDR3 length equals 12 residues. Germline CDR1 and CDR2: SGHKS and YYEKEE (reference sequence). In DNA form, the CDR3 reads TGTGCCAGCAGCTTGGTTGGGGGGCGTCGGTATTTT. Translation: CASSLVGGRRYF.

V is TRBV19 and J is TRBJ1-2; 8 bases match TRBD1. CDR3 length equals 14 residues. Trimming cost V 7 bases and J 6 bases; bases outside gene matches: 10. Germline V gene sequence: CDR1 LNHDA, CDR2 SQIVND (reference sequence). CDR3 region: CASTPTGERHGYTF. CDR3 nucleotides: TGTGCCAGTACCCCGACAGGGGAGCGGCATGGCTACACCTTC.

The V call is TRBV25-1, the J call TRBJ2-7; 7 nucleotides align to TRBD1. Trimming removed 5 bases from V and 5 bases from J; junction bases left unmatched: 3. The CDR3 consists of 12 residues. The germline CDR1 and CDR2 sequences are MGHDK and SYGVNS. The CDR3 loop is CASSKQGNEQYF. The CDR3 DNA reads TGTGCCAGCAGTAAACAGGGGAACGAGCAGTACTTC.

The table lists this clonotype with a count of one. This rearrangement joins TRBV7-2 to TRBJ2-7; a possible D gene is TRBD2 (6 bases). The CDR3 spans 15 residues. Trimming left V 5 bases short and J 0 bases short, with 14 bases between. Germline V lookup: CDR1 SGHTA, CDR2 FQGNSA. The chain's CDR3 is CASSHTSPSSYEQYF. Written as DNA, the CDR3 is TGTGCCAGCAGCCATACTAGCCCGAGCTCCTACGAGCAGTACTTC.